There are many counts of the clone carrying this T cell receptor (beta chain). Its target is unknown. The data were taken from a study of T cells in Graves' hyperthyroidism and ophthalmopathy. Overall study findings and caveats: Through a model of 13 V-J features, ophthalmopathy was separated from stable hyperthyroidism.

It was considered stable Graves' hyperthyroidism when ophthalmopathy did not progress within 18 months. The hyperthyroidism was newly diagnosed and had lasted under 2 months; the patients were aged 18 to 65. Trimming removed 0 bases from V and 3 bases from J; junction bases left unmatched: 19. Germline V CDR1 and CDR2: DFQATT, SNEGSKA (reference sequence). The CDR3 loop spans 19 amino acids. RNA transcripts yielded amplified TCR beta CDR3 regions. HTBI primers drove first-round RT-PCR of the TCR CDR3. TCRdb fed the multiplex PCR reads into MiXCR, producing one record per CDR3 protein. The sample holds around 350,000 distinct CDR3 sequences, approximately 19% seen once.

The sequence was obtained from a woman aged 18-30 years with Graves' hyperthyroidism. The specimen was blood. This rearrangement joins TRBV20-1 to TRBJ1-2, with TRBD1 identical over 7 bases. The CDR3 nucleotides read TGCAGTGCTAGAGATCCCTTGGAGACAGGGCGGAGAGTACACTATGGCTACACCTTC. As protein: CSARDPLETGRRVHYGYTF.